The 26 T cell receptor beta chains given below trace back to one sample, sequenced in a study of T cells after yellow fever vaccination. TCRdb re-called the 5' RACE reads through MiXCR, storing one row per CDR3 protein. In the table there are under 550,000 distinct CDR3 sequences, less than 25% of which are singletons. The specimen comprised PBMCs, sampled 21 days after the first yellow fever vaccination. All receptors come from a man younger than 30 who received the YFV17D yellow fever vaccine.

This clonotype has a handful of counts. The CDR3 protein is CASSLLAGGRSTDTQYF. CDR3 sequence (DNA): TGTGCCAGCAGTTTGCTAGCGGGGGGCAGGAGCACAGATACGCAGTATTTT. V and J are TRBV6-5 and TRBJ2-3; 11 bases are a match to TRBD2. Trimming took 4 bases from V and 0 from J; bases not matched to a gene: 6. The CDR3 loop spans 17 amino acids. The germline CDR1 and CDR2 sequences are MNHEY and SVGAGI.

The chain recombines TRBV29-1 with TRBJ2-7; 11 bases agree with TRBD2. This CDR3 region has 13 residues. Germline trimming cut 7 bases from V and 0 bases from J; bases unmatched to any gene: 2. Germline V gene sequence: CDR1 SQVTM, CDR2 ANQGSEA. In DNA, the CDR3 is TGCAGCGCTAGCGGGGGGAGCTCCTACGAGCAGTACTTC. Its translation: CSASGGSSYEQYF.

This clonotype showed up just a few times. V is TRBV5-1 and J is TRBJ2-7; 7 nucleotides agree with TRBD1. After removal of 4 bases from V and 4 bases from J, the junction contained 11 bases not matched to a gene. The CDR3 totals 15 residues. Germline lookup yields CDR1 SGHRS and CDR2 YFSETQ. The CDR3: CASSLGTALIYEQYF. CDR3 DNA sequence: TGCGCCAGCAGCCTCGGGACAGCCCTAATATACGAGCAGTACTTC.

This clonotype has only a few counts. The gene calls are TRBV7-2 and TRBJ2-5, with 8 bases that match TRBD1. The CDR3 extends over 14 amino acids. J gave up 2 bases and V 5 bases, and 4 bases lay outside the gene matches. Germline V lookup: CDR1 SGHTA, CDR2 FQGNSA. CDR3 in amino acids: CASSHRDRQETQYF. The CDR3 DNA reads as TGTGCCAGCAGCCATCGGGACAGGCAAGAGACCCAGTACTTC.

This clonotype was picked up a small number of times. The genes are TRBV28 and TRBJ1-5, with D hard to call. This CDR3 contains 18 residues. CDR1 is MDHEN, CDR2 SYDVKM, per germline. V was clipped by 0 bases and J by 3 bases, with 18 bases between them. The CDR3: CASSLWNPRISYNQPQHF. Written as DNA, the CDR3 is TGTGCCAGCAGTTTATGGAATCCCAGGATCAGCTACAATCAGCCCCAGCATTTT.

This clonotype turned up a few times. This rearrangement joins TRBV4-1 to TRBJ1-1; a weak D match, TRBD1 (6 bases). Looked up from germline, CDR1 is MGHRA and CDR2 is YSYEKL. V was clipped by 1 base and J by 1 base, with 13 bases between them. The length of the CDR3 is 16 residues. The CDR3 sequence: CASSQVHRAKNTEAFF. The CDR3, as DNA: TGCGCCAGCAGCCAAGTGCACAGGGCCAAGAACACTGAAGCTTTCTTT.

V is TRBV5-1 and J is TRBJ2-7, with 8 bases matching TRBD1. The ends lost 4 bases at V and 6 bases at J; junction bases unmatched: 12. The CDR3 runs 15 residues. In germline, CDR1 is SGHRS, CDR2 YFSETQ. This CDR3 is CASSPNPTGAGEQYV. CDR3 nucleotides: TGCGCCAGCAGCCCTAATCCGACAGGGGCCGGCGAGCAGTACGTC.

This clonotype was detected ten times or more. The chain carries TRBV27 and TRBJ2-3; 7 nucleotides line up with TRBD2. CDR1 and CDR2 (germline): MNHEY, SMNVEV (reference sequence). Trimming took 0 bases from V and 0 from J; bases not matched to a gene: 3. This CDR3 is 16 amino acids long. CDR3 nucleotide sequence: TGTGCCAGCAGTTTATCGAGCGGGGATAGCACAGATACGCAGTATTTT. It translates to CASSLSSGDSTDTQYF.

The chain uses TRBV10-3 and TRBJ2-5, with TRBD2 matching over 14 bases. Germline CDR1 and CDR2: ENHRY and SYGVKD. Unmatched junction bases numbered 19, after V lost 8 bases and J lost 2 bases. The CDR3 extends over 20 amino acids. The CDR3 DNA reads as TGTGCCATCGCCGGGGGGAAGACTAGCGGGGGGGCCGAGTCACAAGAGACCCAGTACTTC. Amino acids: CAIAGGKTSGGAESQETQYF.

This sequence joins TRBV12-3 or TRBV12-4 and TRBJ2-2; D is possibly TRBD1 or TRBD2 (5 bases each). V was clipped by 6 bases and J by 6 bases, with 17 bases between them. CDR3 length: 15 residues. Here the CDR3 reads CASSRDAALPGELFF. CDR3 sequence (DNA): TGTGCCAGCAGCCGGGACGCGGCTCTTCCCGGGGAGCTGTTTTTT.

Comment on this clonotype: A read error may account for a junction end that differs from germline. The CDR3 DNA follows: TGTGCCAGCATCTTAAGAGAGGAGTCCTACGAGCAGTACTTC. It translates to CASILREESYEQYF. V is TRBV7-2 and J is TRBJ2-7; no clear D gene. The CDR3 runs to 14 residues. The germline V gene encodes CDR1 SGHTA and CDR2 FQGNSA.

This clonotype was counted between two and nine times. CDR3 loop: CASSPLTSGGLYEQYF. DNA of the CDR3: TGTGCCAGCAGCCCCTTGACTAGCGGGGGACTCTACGAGCAGTACTTC. The chain couples TRBV7-8 to TRBJ2-7, with 12 bases matching TRBD2. From germline, CDR1 is SGHVS and CDR2 FQNEAQ. The trim removed 5 bases at V and 3 bases at J, leaving 8 bases unmatched. The CDR3 is 16 residues long.

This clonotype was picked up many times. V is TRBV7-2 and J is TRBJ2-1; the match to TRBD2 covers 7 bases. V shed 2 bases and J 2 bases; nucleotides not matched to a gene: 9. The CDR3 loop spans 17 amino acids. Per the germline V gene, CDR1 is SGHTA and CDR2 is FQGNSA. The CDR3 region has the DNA TGTGCCAGCAGCTTAAATGTGGGCGGGGGACCCTACAATGAGCAGTTCTTC. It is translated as CASSLNVGGGPYNEQFF.

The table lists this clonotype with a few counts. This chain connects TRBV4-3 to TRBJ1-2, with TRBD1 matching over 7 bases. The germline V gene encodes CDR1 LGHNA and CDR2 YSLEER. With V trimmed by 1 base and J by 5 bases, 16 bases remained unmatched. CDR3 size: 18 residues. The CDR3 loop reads CASSQGGAGTAARYGYTF. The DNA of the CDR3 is TGCGCCAGCAGCCAAGGAGGGGCCGGGACAGCTGCAAGATATGGCTACACCTTC.

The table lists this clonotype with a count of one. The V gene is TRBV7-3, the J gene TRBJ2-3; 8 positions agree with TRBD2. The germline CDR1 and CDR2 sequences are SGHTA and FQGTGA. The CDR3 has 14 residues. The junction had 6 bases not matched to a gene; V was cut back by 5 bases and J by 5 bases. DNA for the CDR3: TGTGCCAGCAGCGTCGGGGGGGCTGGAGATACGCAGTATTTT. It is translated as CASSVGGAGDTQYF.

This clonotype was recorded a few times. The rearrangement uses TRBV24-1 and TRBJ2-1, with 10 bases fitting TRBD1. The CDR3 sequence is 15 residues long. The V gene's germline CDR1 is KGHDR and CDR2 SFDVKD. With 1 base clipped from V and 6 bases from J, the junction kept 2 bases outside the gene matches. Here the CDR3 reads CATSDLRDRGNEQFF. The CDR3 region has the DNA TGTGCCACCAGTGATTTAAGGGACAGGGGCAATGAGCAGTTCTTC.

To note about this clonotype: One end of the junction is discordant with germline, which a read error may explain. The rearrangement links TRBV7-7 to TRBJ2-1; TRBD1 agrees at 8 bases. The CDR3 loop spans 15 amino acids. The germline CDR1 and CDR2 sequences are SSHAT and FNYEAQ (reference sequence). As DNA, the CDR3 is TGTGCTAGCAGTAAGACAGGGGCCAACTACAATGAGCAGTTCTTC. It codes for CASSKTGANYNEQFF.

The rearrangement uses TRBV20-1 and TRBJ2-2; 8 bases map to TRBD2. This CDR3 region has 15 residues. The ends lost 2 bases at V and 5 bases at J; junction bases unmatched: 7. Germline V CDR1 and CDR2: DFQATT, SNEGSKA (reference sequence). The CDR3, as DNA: TGCAGTGCTAGACGGGGACTAGGCCCAACCGGGGAGCTGTTTTTT. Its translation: CSARRGLGPTGELFF.

CDR3 region: CASSLSRQDRETQYF. The CDR3 DNA is TGTGCCAGCAGCTTATCGAGACAGGACAGGGAGACCCAGTACTTC. This chain connects TRBV11-2 to TRBJ2-5; TRBD1 aligns across 7 bases. Losses at the gene ends were 2 bases for V and 5 bases for J; bases not matched to a gene: 8. The germline CDR1 and CDR2 sequences are SGHAT and FQNNGV. The CDR3 runs 15 residues.

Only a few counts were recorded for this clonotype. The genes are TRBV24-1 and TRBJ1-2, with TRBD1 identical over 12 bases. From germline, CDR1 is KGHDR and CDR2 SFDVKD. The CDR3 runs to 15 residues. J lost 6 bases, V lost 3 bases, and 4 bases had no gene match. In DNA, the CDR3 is TGTGCCACCAGTGATCCGGGACAGGGGGCGAATGGCTACACCTTC. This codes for CATSDPGQGANGYTF.

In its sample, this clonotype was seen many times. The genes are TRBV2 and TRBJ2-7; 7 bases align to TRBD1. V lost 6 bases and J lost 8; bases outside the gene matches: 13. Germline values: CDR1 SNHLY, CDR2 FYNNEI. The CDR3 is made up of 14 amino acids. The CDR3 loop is CASSLDRDLKKQYF. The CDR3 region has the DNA TGTGCCAGCAGCCTAGACAGGGATCTTAAAAAGCAGTACTTC.

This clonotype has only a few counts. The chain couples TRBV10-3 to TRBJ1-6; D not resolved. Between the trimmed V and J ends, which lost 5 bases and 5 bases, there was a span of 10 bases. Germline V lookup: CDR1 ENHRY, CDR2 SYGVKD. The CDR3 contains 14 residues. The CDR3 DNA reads TGTGCCATCAGTCTAAGGCAAAATAATTCACCCCTCCACTTT. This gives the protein CAISLRQNNSPLHF.

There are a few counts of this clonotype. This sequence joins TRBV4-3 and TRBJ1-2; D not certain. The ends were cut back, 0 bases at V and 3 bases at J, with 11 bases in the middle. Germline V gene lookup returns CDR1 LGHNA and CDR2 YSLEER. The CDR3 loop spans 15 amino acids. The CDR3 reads CASSQDQVWDYGYTF. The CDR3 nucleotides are TGCGCCAGCAGCCAAGATCAAGTCTGGGACTATGGCTACACCTTC.

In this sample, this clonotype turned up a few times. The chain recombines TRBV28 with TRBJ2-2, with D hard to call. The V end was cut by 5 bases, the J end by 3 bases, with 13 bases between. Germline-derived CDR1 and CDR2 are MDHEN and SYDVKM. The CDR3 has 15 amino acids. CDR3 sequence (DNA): TGTGCCAGCAGTCCCCAACAAATGTACACCGGGGAGCTGTTTTTT. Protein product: CASSPQQMYTGELFF.

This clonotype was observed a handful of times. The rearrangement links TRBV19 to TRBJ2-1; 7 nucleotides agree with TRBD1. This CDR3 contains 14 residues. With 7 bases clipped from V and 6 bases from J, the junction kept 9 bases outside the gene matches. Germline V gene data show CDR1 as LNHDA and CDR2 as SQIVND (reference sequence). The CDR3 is CASKVRGIGNEQFF. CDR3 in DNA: TGTGCCAGTAAGGTCAGGGGGATCGGCAATGAGCAGTTCTTC.

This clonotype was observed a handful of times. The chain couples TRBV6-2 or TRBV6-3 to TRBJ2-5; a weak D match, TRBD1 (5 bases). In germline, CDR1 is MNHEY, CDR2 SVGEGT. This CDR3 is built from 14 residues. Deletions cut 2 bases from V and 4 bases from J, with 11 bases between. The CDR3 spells CASSYDRARETQYF. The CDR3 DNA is TGTGCCAGCAGTTACGACAGAGCCCGAGAGACCCAGTACTTC.